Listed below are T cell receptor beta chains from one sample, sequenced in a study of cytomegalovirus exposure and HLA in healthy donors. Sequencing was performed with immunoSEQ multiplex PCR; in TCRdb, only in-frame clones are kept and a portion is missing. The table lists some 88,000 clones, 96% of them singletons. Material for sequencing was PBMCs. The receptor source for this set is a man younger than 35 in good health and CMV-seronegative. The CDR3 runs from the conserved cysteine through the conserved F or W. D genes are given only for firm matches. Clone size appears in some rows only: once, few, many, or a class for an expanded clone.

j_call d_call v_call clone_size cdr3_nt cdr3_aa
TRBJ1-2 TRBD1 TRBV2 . TGTGCCAGCAGTGAATCTGGACTCTGGACAGGCCACTATGGCTACACCTTC CASSESGLWTGHYGYTF
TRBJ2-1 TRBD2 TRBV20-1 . TGCAGTGCCGGGGGGTACAATGAGCAGTTCTTC CSAGGYNEQFF
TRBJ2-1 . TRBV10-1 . TGCGCCAGCAGTGTGCCCCCCACTAGGAGCTCCTACAATGAGCAGTTCTTC CASSVPPTRSSYNEQFF
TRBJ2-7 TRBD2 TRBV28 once TGTGCCAGCTGGAGGCGGGAGAACTACGAGCAGTACTTC CASWRRENYEQYF
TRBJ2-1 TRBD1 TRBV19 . TGTGCCAGTAGTATAGATGGGGGACAGGACACTTACAATGAGCAGTTCTTC CASSIDGGQDTYNEQFF
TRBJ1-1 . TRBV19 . TGTGCCGCCTCGTGGGCGGGGGAGACGGCTGAAGCTTTCTTT CAASWAGETAEAFF
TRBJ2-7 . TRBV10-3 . TGTGCCATCAGTGAATTTCCTCCCTACGAGCAGTACTTC CAISEFPPYEQYF
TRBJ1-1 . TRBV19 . TGTGCCAGTAGTCCCCTTACAGGAACGAAAGCCACTGAAGCTTTCTTT CASSPLTGTKATEAFF
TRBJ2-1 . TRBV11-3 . TGTGCCACACGACGATCTAGCGTCACCTACAATGAGCAGTTCTTC CATRRSSVTYNEQFF
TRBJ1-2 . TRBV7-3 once TGTGCCAGCAGCTTCCCCCAGGGATATGGCTACACCTTC CASSFPQGYGYTF
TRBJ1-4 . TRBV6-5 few TGTGCCAGCAGTCCCGATAAGGAGGCCGGGGGAAAACTGTTTTTT CASSPDKEAGGKLFF
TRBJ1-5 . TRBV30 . TGTGCCTGGAGTCGGGGATCCTCAATAAATTATAGCAATCAGCCCCAGCATTTT CAWSRGSSINYSNQPQHF
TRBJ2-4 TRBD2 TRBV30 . TGTGCCTGGAGTGGGGCTAGCGGGAGTGATTGGGCCAAAAACATTCAGTACTTC CAWSGASGSDWAKNIQYF
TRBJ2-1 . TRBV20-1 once TGCAGCGGGACTTCCGAAAATGAGCAGTTCTTC CSGTSENEQFF
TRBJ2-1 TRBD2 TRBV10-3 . TGTGCCATCAGTGGAAGCGGGAGTAGGACTACGGATGAGCAGTTCTTC CAISGSGSRTTDEQFF
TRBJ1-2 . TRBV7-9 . TGTGCCAGCAGCCATTTACCCGCGGGTTATGGCTATGGCTACACCTTC CASSHLPAGYGYGYTF
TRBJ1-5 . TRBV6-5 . TGTGCCAGCAGTCCCGACTCGGATCAGCCCCAGCATTTT CASSPDSDQPQHF
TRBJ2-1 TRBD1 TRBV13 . TGTGCCAGCGCTGGTCAGGGGGCTTTTAATGAGCAGTTCTTC CASAGQGAFNEQFF
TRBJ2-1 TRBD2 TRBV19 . TGTGCCAGCGGACTAGCGGGAGGGTTCAATGAGCAGTTCTTC CASGLAGGFNEQFF
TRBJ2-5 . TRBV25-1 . TGTGCCAGCAGAAAGAGCGTGGAAGAGACCCAGTACTTC CASRKSVEETQYF
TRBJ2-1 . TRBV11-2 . TGTGCCAGCAGCTTAGGCTCGGGTCGGAGTCGTGAGCAGTTCTTC CASSLGSGRSREQFF
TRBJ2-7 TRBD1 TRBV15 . TGTGCCACCAGCAGGACAGGGACCCTTTACGAGCAGTACTTC CATSRTGTLYEQYF
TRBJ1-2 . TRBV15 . TGTGCCACCAGATCCATTTCCGAGGGCTACACCTTC CATRSISEGYTF
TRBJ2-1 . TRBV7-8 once TGTGCCAGCAGCCCGGGTCCACTATACAATGAGCAGTTCTTC CASSPGPLYNEQFF
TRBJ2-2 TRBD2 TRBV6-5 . TGTGCCAGCAGTGGACTAGCGGGAGGCACCGGGGAGCTGTTTTTT CASSGLAGGTGELFF
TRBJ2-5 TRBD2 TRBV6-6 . TGTGCCAGCGATCTCGGGAGGCCCCAAGAGACCCAGTACTTC CASDLGRPQETQYF
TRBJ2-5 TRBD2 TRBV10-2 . TGCGCCAGCAGGACTAGCGGAAATCAAGAGACCCAGTACTTC CASRTSGNQETQYF
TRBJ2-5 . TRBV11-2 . TGTGCCAGCAGCTTAGATACCATAGGGGGAGAGACCCAGTACTTC CASSLDTIGGETQYF
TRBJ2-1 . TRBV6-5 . TGTGCCAGCAGTTACGTCCCCCAGGGCAATGAGCAGTTCTTC CASSYVPQGNEQFF
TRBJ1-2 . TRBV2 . TGTGCCAGCAGTCAGACAGGTGTTACTAACTATGGCTACACCTTC CASSQTGVTNYGYTF
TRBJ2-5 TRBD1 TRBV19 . TGTGCCAGTACCGATTCAGCGACAGGGGGCGGGGAGACCCAGTACTTC CASTDSATGGGETQYF
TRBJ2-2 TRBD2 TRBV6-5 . TGTGCCAGCACCAGACTAGCGGGAGATCTCGGGGAGCTGTTTTTT CASTRLAGDLGELFF
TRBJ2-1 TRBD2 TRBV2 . TGTGCCAGCAAGCGGGAGGCCGACTACAATGAGCAGTTCTTC CASKREADYNEQFF
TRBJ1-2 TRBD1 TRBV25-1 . TGTGCCAGCCAAAAAGACGGGACAGATGGCTACACCTTC CASQKDGTDGYTF
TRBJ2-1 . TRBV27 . TGTGCCAGCAGTTTCCCGGACAGATACAATGAGCAGTTCTTC CASSFPDRYNEQFF
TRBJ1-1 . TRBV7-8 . TGTGCCAGCAGCTTTGGTTGGGCCAGGGACACTGAAGCTTTCTTT CASSFGWARDTEAFF